The sequence of this T cell receptor beta chain was determined in a study of T cell repertoires in cytomegalovirus infection. Study results and caveats: People with CMV and the relevant HLA were identified by cumulative public TCR beta family frequency.

In the case of this clonotype: What it binds is unknown.

Each CDR3 protein is one row after TCRdb ran MiXCR on the reads. The sample holds fewer than 700,000 distinct CDR3 sequences, 20% to 25% seen once. V was cut by 6 bases and J by 6 bases, with 11 bases left in between. Germline CDR1 is SQVTM and CDR2 is ANQGSEA. CDR3 length equals 11 residues. V is TRBV29-1 and J is TRBJ1-1; D not resolved. The receptor's source is a human donor in good health (CMV status not recorded). Some clones in this sample may be carry-over from other donors' samples. Sequencing was done on a sample of CD8+ T cells from PBMCs. DNA for the CDR3: TGCAGCGTGGAGTCGGGAGCTGAAGCTTTCTTT. Translating gives CSVESGAEAFF.